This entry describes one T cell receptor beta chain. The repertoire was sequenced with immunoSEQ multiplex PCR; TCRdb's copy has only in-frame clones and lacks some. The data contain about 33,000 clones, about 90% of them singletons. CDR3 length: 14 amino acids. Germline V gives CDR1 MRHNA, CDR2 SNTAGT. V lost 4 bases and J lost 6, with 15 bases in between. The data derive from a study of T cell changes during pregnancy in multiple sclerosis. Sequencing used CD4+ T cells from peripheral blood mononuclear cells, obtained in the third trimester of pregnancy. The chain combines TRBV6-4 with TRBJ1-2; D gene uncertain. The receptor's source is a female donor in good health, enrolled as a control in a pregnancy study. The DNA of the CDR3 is TGTGCCAGCAGTGCTACGACCTCAACTAATGGCTACACCTTC. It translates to CASSATTSTNGYTF.